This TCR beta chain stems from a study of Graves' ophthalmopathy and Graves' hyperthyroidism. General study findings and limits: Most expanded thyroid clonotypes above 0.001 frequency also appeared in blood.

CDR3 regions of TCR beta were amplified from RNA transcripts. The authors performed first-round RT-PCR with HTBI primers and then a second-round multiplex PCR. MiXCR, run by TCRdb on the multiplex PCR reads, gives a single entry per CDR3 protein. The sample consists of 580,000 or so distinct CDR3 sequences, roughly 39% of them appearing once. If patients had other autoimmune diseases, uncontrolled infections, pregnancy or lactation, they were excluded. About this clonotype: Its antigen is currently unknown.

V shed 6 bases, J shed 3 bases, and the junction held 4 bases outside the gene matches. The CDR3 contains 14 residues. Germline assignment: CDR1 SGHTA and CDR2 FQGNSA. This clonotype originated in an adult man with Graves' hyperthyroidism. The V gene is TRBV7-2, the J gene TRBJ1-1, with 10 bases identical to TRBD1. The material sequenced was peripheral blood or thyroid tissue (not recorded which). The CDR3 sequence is CASRAGTGDTEAFF. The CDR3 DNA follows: TGTGCCAGCAGGGCAGGGACAGGGGACACTGAAGCTTTCTTT.